The 32 T cell receptor beta chains presented below share a single source sample, sequenced in a study of T cell changes during pregnancy in multiple sclerosis. The data were produced by immunoSEQ multiplex PCR, yet TCRdb's version contains in-frame clones alone and is incomplete. The sample contains tens of thousands of clones, approximately 90% of which appear only once. The sequencing here drew on peripheral blood, taken in the second trimester of pregnancy. Every receptor here comes from a female donor in good health, enrolled as a control in a pregnancy study.

The genes are TRBV6-5 and TRBJ2-2; 8 bases align to TRBD1. Unmatched junction bases numbered 5, after V lost 7 bases and J lost 1 base. Germline CDR1 MNHEY, CDR2 SVGAGI. This CDR3 has 15 amino acids. The chain's CDR3 is CASTTTGGNTGELFF. DNA for the CDR3: TGTGCCAGCACTACTACAGGGGGGAACACCGGGGAGCTGTTTTTT.

CDR3 protein: CASSSQGTGYNEQFF. The DNA of the CDR3 is TGTGCCAGCAGCAGTCAGGGCACAGGGTACAATGAGCAGTTCTTC. The V gene is TRBV2, the J gene TRBJ2-1, with D perhaps matching TRBD1 (6 bases). V dropped 6 bases and J dropped 4 bases, with 16 bases sitting between them. This CDR3 is built from 15 residues. Per germline, CDR1 SNHLY and CDR2 FYNNEI. Full variable domain (rest looked up from reference TRBV2 and TRBJ2-1): EPEVTQTPSHQVTQMGQEVILRCVPISNHLYFYWYRQILGQKVEFLVSFYNNEISEKSEIFDDQFSVERPDGSNFTLKIRSTKLEDSAMYFCASSSQGTGYNEQFFGPGTRLTVL.

The chain carries TRBV15 and TRBJ1-5; D not resolved. Germline CDR1 and CDR2: LNHNV and YYDKDF (reference sequence). The CDR3 covers 15 residues. The germline V and J ends were trimmed by 5 bases and 0 bases, with 11 bases remaining between them. DNA for the CDR3: TGTGCCACCAGCGAGAGGGAAGTTAGCAATCAGCCCCAGCATTTT. Its translation: CATSEREVSNQPQHF.

The rearrangement uses TRBV29-1 and TRBJ2-3, with no clear D. The CDR3 covers 13 residues. Germline values: CDR1 SQVTM, CDR2 ANQGSEA. CDR3 sequence reads: CTVRLRFTDTQYF. For the CDR3, the DNA is TGCACCGTGAGGTTGCGGTTCACAGATACGCAGTATTTT.

The CDR3 loop is CASSIVGGLKDGYTF. In DNA form, the CDR3 reads TGTGCCAGTAGTATAGTCGGGGGTTTAAAGGATGGCTACACCTTC. The rearrangement joins TRBV19 to TRBJ1-2; D is perhaps TRBD1 (5 bases). The CDR3 has 15 amino acids. Trimming shortened V by 1 base and J by 6 bases, and 15 bases separated the two germline ends. From germline, CDR1 is LNHDA and CDR2 SQIVND (reference sequence).

The rearrangement joins TRBV27 to TRBJ2-7, with 7 bases fitting TRBD1. The CDR3 totals 13 residues. Germline trimming cut 5 bases from V and 2 bases from J; bases unmatched to any gene: 3. The germline V gene has CDR1 MNHEY and CDR2 SMNVEV (reference sequence). CDR3 amino acids: CASSDRVAYEQYF. The CDR3 nucleotides read TGTGCCAGCAGTGACAGGGTAGCCTACGAGCAGTACTTC.

The CDR3 DNA follows: TGTGCCAGCAGTGACCCTGACAGGCCCAATCAGCCCCAGCATTTT. It encodes CASSDPDRPNQPQHF. The chain links TRBV2 to TRBJ1-5, with a possible D match to TRBD1 (6 bases). Germline V gene lookup returns CDR1 SNHLY and CDR2 FYNNEI. V was shortened by 3 bases and J by 3 bases, with 12 bases between the two germline ends. CDR3 length: 15 amino acids.

The chain joins TRBV5-1 to TRBJ2-5; unclear D gene. Between the trimmed V and J ends, which lost 1 base and 3 bases, there was a span of 4 bases. Germline V lookup: CDR1 SGHRS, CDR2 YFSETQ. The CDR3 loop spans 12 amino acids. In DNA form, the CDR3 reads TGCGCCAGCAGCTTGATCGAAGAGACCCAGTACTTC. Its protein is CASSLIEETQYF.

CDR3 amino acids: CASTATGNEQYF. CDR3 bases: TGTGCCAGCACTGCCACAGGGAACGAGCAGTACTTC. The rearrangement uses TRBV28 and TRBJ2-7; D is perhaps TRBD1 (6 bases). This CDR3 spans 12 amino acids. The ends were cut back, 7 bases at V and 5 bases at J, with 12 bases in the middle. Per the germline V gene, CDR1 is MDHEN and CDR2 is SYDVKM.

The chain joins TRBV5-6 to TRBJ2-7; a possible D gene is TRBD1 (6 bases). V was pared by 6 bases and J by 6 bases, with 19 bases between. The CDR3 spans 14 residues. In germline, CDR1 is SGHDT, CDR2 YYEEEE. CDR3 nucleotide sequence: TGTGCCAGCACCTCAAGCCACAGGGTCCCCGAGCAGTACTTC. Translated, it gives CASTSSHRVPEQYF.

V is TRBV2 and J is TRBJ2-2; 10 bases map to TRBD1. Unmatched junction bases numbered 10, after V lost 8 bases and J lost 4 bases. This CDR3 spans 16 amino acids. Germline CDR1 and CDR2: SNHLY and FYNNEI. The CDR3 sequence: CASGRGQGNPTGELFF. The CDR3 DNA sequence: TGTGCCAGCGGGCGGGGACAGGGGAATCCCACCGGGGAGCTGTTTTTT.

In its sample, this clone is medium-sized. The chain is built from TRBV19 and TRBJ1-2; D is perhaps TRBD1 (5 bases). Per germline, CDR1 LNHDA and CDR2 SQIVND (reference sequence). The CDR3 loop spans 13 amino acids. V lost 7 bases to trimming and J lost 3 bases, with 12 bases between them. The CDR3 DNA sequence: TGTGCCAGTACAACAGGTATATACTATGGCTACACCTTC. This sequence encodes CASTTGIYYGYTF.

The V call is TRBV6-5, the J call TRBJ2-3, with D unclear. CDR3 size: 13 residues. The germline V gene has CDR1 MNHEY and CDR2 SVGAGI. V lost 2 bases to trimming and J lost 6 bases, with 9 bases between them. The CDR3 bases are TGTGCCAGCAGTTACCGCCTATCGGATACGCAGTATTTT. This codes for CASSYRLSDTQYF.

The chain is built from TRBV18 and TRBJ1-6; 8 bases agree with TRBD1. After removal of 3 bases from V and 9 bases from J, the junction contained 10 bases not matched to a gene. This CDR3 is 16 amino acids long. Germline CDR1 KGHSH, CDR2 LQKENI. CDR3 region: CASSPAQGAVGSPLHF. CDR3 nucleotides: TGTGCCAGCTCACCGGCTCAGGGGGCTGTTGGTTCACCCCTCCACTTT.

The rearrangement links TRBV5-6 to TRBJ1-3; D is unresolved. Germline CDR1 and CDR2: SGHDT and YYEEEE. V lost 1 base and J lost 5, with 13 bases in between. This CDR3 is built from 15 residues. The CDR3 nucleotides are TGTGCCAGCAGCTTGCCCGGCGGGTCGCGAAACACCATATATTTT. It translates to CASSLPGGSRNTIYF.

The chain combines TRBV7-3 with TRBJ2-3, with D possibly being TRBD2 (5 bases). This CDR3 has 15 residues. Trimming shortened V by 5 bases and J by 4 bases, and 16 bases separated the two germline ends. The germline V gene has CDR1 SGHTA and CDR2 FQGTGA. The CDR3 nucleotides are TGTGCCAGCAGCCCCGGGCGTTCCGGGGCAGATACGCAGTATTTT. The encoded protein is CASSPGRSGADTQYF.

The chain employs TRBV27 and TRBJ1-4, with 8 bases lining up with TRBD1. V shed 2 bases and J 7 bases; nucleotides not matched to a gene: 3. Looked up from germline, CDR1 is MNHEY and CDR2 is SMNVEV (reference sequence). This CDR3 is built from 14 residues. This CDR3 reads CASSLNRGGEKLFF. CDR3 bases: TGTGCCAGCAGTTTAAACAGGGGGGGTGAAAAACTGTTTTTT.

This sequence joins TRBV10-3 and TRBJ1-1, with TRBD1 as a possible D gene (6 bases). Germline-derived CDR1 and CDR2 are ENHRY and SYGVKD. Trimming removed 0 bases at V and 0 bases at J, with 8 bases between. CDR3 length equals 15 residues. The CDR3 reads CAISESDSLNTEAFF. For the CDR3, the DNA is TGTGCCATCAGTGAGTCGGACAGCTTGAACACTGAAGCTTTCTTT.

The rearrangement links TRBV6-6 to TRBJ2-5; D is perhaps TRBD1 (6 bases). Germline loops: CDR1 MNHNY, CDR2 SVGAGI (reference sequence). V lost 8 bases and J 2 bases, leaving 12 bases between the germline ends. The CDR3 has 13 residues. The DNA of the CDR3 is TGTGCCAGCCGGCAGGGGACACAAGAGACCCAGTACTTC. Translation: CASRQGTQETQYF.

This chain joins TRBV6-1 and TRBJ1-2, with D possibly TRBD1 on 5 matching bases. The CDR3 has 14 residues. V lost 7 bases, J lost 5 bases, and 17 bases lay in between. Germline-derived CDR1 and CDR2 are MNHNS and SASEGT. The CDR3 DNA follows: TGTGCCAGCATTCTGAGCGGGGCAGGGTATGGCTACACCTTC. It codes for CASILSGAGYGYTF.

The CDR3 region is CASRPPSYNSPLHF. The CDR3 DNA follows: TGTGCCAGCAGACCGCCCAGCTATAATTCACCCCTCCACTTT. The chain couples TRBV6-5 to TRBJ1-6; D gene unclear. The CDR3 consists of 14 residues. The V end was cut by 6 bases, the J end by 3 bases, with 9 bases between. Germline assignment: CDR1 MNHEY and CDR2 SVGAGI.

The V gene is TRBV25-1, the J gene TRBJ2-5; the match to TRBD2 covers 11 bases. V was clipped by 3 bases and J by 4 bases; unmatched bases: 10. Germline loops: CDR1 MGHDK, CDR2 SYGVNS. This CDR3 has 17 amino acids. The CDR3 DNA reads as TGTGCCAGCAGTGACCCCCCGGGGCTAGCGGGGGGAGAGACCCAGTACTTC. Protein sequence: CASSDPPGLAGGETQYF.

The chain links TRBV6-5 to TRBJ2-3; TRBD1 might be the D (5 bases). Germline assignment: CDR1 MNHEY and CDR2 SVGAGI. CDR3 length: 13 residues. V lost 7 bases to trimming and J lost 6 bases, with 14 bases between them. The CDR3 spells CASTQGVFDTQYF. CDR3 nucleotides: TGTGCCAGCACCCAAGGGGTTTTCGATACGCAGTATTTT.

The chain couples TRBV9 to TRBJ1-5; 10 bases line up with TRBD1. The germline CDR1 and CDR2 sequences are SGDLS and YYNGEE. The CDR3 has 15 amino acids. V gave up 4 bases and J gave up 9 bases; unmatched junction bases: 10. The CDR3 region is CASSSPGQGNGPQHF. DNA for the CDR3: TGTGCCAGCAGCTCACCGGGACAGGGGAACGGGCCCCAGCATTTT. The full variable domain, completed using reference TRBV9 and TRBJ1-5, is DSGVTQTPKHLITATGQRVTLRCSPRSGDLSVYWYQQSLDQGLQFLIQYYNGEERAKGNILERFSAQQFPDLHSELNLSSLELGDSALYFCASSSPGQGNGPQHFGDGTRLSIL.

The V gene is TRBV15, the J gene TRBJ1-5; D remains unclear. Germline CDR1 is LNHNV and CDR2 is YYDKDF (reference sequence). The CDR3 spans 17 residues. V lost 0 bases and J lost 2, with 14 bases in between. CDR3 in amino acids: CATSREKQGRGNQPQHF. CDR3 nucleotide sequence: TGTGCCACCAGCAGAGAAAAACAAGGGAGGGGCAATCAGCCCCAGCATTTT.

The rearrangement links TRBV5-1 to TRBJ1-1, with D uncertain. The germline V and J ends were trimmed by 4 bases and 1 base, with 11 bases remaining between them. CDR3 length: 14 amino acids. Germline V gene lookup returns CDR1 SGHRS and CDR2 YFSETQ. This CDR3 reads CASSRGPENTEAFF. The CDR3, as DNA: TGCGCCAGCAGCAGAGGGCCGGAGAACACTGAAGCTTTCTTT.

The CDR3 coding sequence is TGTGCCAGTAGTATTGTTACCAACACCGCTAACTATGGCTACACCTTC. Translating gives CASSIVTNTANYGYTF. V usage is TRBV19 and J usage is TRBJ1-2; no reliable D call. The CDR3 is 16 amino acids. V was shortened by 3 bases and J by 0 bases, with 14 bases between the two germline ends. Looked up from germline, CDR1 is LNHDA and CDR2 is SQIVND (reference sequence).

V and J are TRBV5-8 and TRBJ2-7, with TRBD1 matching over 8 bases. The germline gives CDR1 SGHTS, CDR2 YDEGEE. The CDR3 loop spans 15 amino acids. Trimming at V came to 1 base and at J to 2 bases, leaving 5 bases not matched to a gene. The DNA for the CDR3 is TGTGCCAGCAGCTTGAGACAGGGGCTACCCTACGAGCAGTACTTC. It translates to CASSLRQGLPYEQYF.

In this sample, this clone turned up once. J is TRBJ2-5 and V is TRBV28, with 7 bases that match TRBD2. This CDR3 spans 13 amino acids. V shed 6 bases, J shed 4 bases, and the junction held 5 bases outside the gene matches. The germline V gene has CDR1 MDHEN and CDR2 SYDVKM. The CDR3 nucleotides are TGTGCCAGCAGCCTGACTAGCCCAGAGACCCAGTACTTC. It specifies CASSLTSPETQYF.

This sequence joins TRBV5-5 and TRBJ1-2; D may be TRBD1 (5 bases). This CDR3 has 15 residues. The germline gives CDR1 SGHKS, CDR2 YYEKEE (reference sequence). V was pared by 4 bases and J by 2 bases, with 15 bases between. This chain's CDR3 is CASSETVVPNYGYTF. The CDR3 DNA is TGTGCCAGCAGCGAGACAGTTGTGCCCAACTATGGCTACACCTTC.

The chain recombines TRBV19 with TRBJ2-3; D might be TRBD2 (6 bases). Germline CDR1 reads LNHDA; CDR2 reads SQIVND (reference sequence). The CDR3 is 14 amino acids. V was pared by 10 bases and J by 1 base, with 15 bases between. The CDR3 loop is CATRDPGGTDTQYF. Here the CDR3 DNA reads TGTGCCACCAGAGACCCGGGGGGCACAGATACGCAGTATTTT.

V and J are TRBV4-2 and TRBJ1-6, with D perhaps TRBD1 (6 bases). Per the germline V gene, CDR1 is LGHNA and CDR2 is YNFKEQ. The ends were cut back, 4 bases at V and 0 bases at J, with 16 bases in the middle. CDR3 size: 18 residues. For the CDR3, the DNA is TGTGCCAGCAGCCCTCGGACAGTCGGAAGCTCCTATAATTCACCCCTCCACTTT. This translates into CASSPRTVGSSYNSPLHF.